This is a list of T cell receptor beta chains from one sample in a study of cytomegalovirus exposure and HLA in healthy donors. Here immunoSEQ multiplex PCR was the method, and the copy in TCRdb shows in-frame clones only, minus some. This table has about 130,000 clones, around 86% appearing once. Sequencing input: PBMCs. All receptors come from a young woman in good health and CMV-seronegative. Both conserved end residues are part of each CDR3. A D gene is named only where the DNA matches it firmly. Expanded clones get a size class; other rows say once, few or many, or leave the size out.

CDR3aa | CDR3nt | abundance | j_gene | d_gene | v_gene
CASRNRVEGSYEQYF | TGTGCCAGCAGAAACCGGGTGGAGGGGAGCTACGAGCAGTACTTC | NA | TRBJ2-7 | NA | TRBV6-5
CASSSGQSISPQHF | TGTGCCAGCAGTTCCGGACAGAGCATCAGCCCCCAGCATTTT | NA | TRBJ1-5 | NA | TRBV28
CASSLAKNTEAFF | TGTGCCAGCAGCTTAGCTAAGAACACTGAAGCTTTCTTT | NA | TRBJ1-1 | NA | TRBV11-2
CASGGHEQYF | TGCGCCAGCGGGGGCCACGAGCAGTACTTC | NA | TRBJ2-7 | NA | TRBV10-1
CASSLYKQRYGYTF | TGTGCCAGCAGCTTATATAAGCAGAGGTATGGCTACACCTTC | NA | TRBJ1-2 | NA | TRBV7-9
CASSPQSHTIYF | TGTGCCAGCAGCCCACAATCTCACACCATATATTTT | few | TRBJ1-3 | NA | TRBV7-9
CASSPKFRLAITGELFF | TGTGCCAGCAGCCCTAAGTTCCGGCTAGCGATCACCGGGGAGCTGTTTTTT | NA | TRBJ2-2 | NA | TRBV7-9
CASRKDRGGSGELFF | TGTGCCAGCAGGAAGGACAGGGGTGGATCCGGGGAGCTGTTTTTT | NA | TRBJ2-2 | TRBD1 | TRBV27
CASSATGADGYTF | TGTGCCAGCAGTGCGACAGGGGCCGATGGCTACACCTTC | NA | TRBJ1-2 | TRBD1 | TRBV6-5
CASSQDLARGRNEQYF | TGTGCCAGCAGCCAAGATCTAGCCAGGGGGCGGAACGAGCAGTACTTC | few | TRBJ2-7 | TRBD1 | TRBV4-2
CASSIGHRVLGQETQYF | TGTGCCAGTAGTATAGGCCACAGGGTTCTGGGTCAAGAGACCCAGTACTTC | NA | TRBJ2-5 | NA | TRBV19
CASKAGASNQPQHF | TGTGCCAGCAAGGCGGGGGCGAGCAATCAGCCCCAGCATTTT | NA | TRBJ1-5 | NA | TRBV27
CSVVGAGGTNEQFF | TGCAGCGTTGTGGGGGCGGGAGGGACGAATGAGCAGTTCTTC | NA | TRBJ2-1 | TRBD2 | TRBV29-1
CASSPGTSGYYEQYF | TGTGCCAGCAGCCCCGGGACTAGCGGGTACTACGAGCAGTACTTC | once | TRBJ2-7 | TRBD2 | TRBV7-2
CASSPRSGRAWTQYF | TGTGCCAGCAGTCCAAGAAGCGGGAGGGCCTGGACCCAGTACTTC | NA | TRBJ2-5 | TRBD2 | TRBV28